These T cell receptor beta chains were read from a single sample in a study of blood T cells in healthy people across ages. MiXCR, run by TCRdb on the 5' RACE reads, gives a single entry per CDR3 protein. The sample carries 550,000 to 700,000 distinct CDR3 sequences, about 25% recorded once. Sequenced input: blood. The source is a woman aged 70-85 years in good health. The CDR3 runs from the conserved cysteine through the conserved F or W. D genes are given only for firm matches. Expanded clones are given a class, and other clones once, few, many or no size at all.

J: TRBJ1-2; D: -; size: few; V: TRBV7-9; CDR3: CASSSYSSYGYTF; DNA: TGTGCCAGCAGTTCTTACAGCAGCTATGGCTACACCTTC
J: TRBJ2-5; D: -; size: many; V: TRBV25-1; CDR3: CASSDHNRQETQYF; DNA: TGTGCCAGCAGTGACCATAACCGCCAAGAGACCCAGTACTTC
J: TRBJ1-3; D: -; size: -; V: TRBV19; CDR3: CASSDRFSGNTIYF; DNA: TGTGCCAGTTCTGACAGGTTCTCTGGAAACACCATATATTTT
J: TRBJ1-1; D: -; size: many; V: TRBV3-1; CDR3: CASSRGANTEAFF; DNA: TGTGCCAGCAGCCGCGGCGCGAACACTGAAGCTTTCTTT
J: TRBJ2-5; D: -; size: once; V: TRBV12-3/TRBV12-4; CDR3: CASSTLGAPQETQYF; DNA: TGTGCCAGCAGTACTCTGGGGGCACCACAAGAGACCCAGTACTTC
J: TRBJ2-5; D: TRBD1; size: few; V: TRBV11-2; CDR3: CASSLDRRGQTQYF; DNA: TGCGCCAGCAGCTTAGATAGAAGGGGGCAGACCCAGTACTTC
J: TRBJ2-5; D: -; size: few; V: TRBV7-8; CDR3: CASSRGLASGAQYF; DNA: TGTGCCAGCAGCCGAGGGCTGGCTTCCGGGGCCCAGTACTTC
J: TRBJ2-1; D: TRBD2; size: -; V: TRBV20-1; CDR3: CSASLRRGKDEQFF; DNA: TGCAGTGCTAGTCTACGGCGGGGGAAGGATGAGCAGTTCTTC
J: TRBJ2-3; D: TRBD1; size: once; V: TRBV27; CDR3: CASSFQQGSDTQYF; DNA: TGTGCCAGCAGTTTCCAACAGGGGAGCGATACGCAGTATTTT
J: TRBJ2-1; D: -; size: few; V: TRBV6-2/TRBV6-3; CDR3: CASSASISNEQFF; DNA: TGTGCCAGCAGTGCATCCATTAGCAATGAGCAGTTCTTC
J: TRBJ2-5; D: TRBD1; size: -; V: TRBV20-1; CDR3: CSAGTGRDETQYF; DNA: TGCAGTGCTGGGACAGGGAGGGATGAGACCCAGTACTTC
J: TRBJ1-2; D: -; size: few; V: TRBV4-3; CDR3: CASSPTLTVNYGYTF; DNA: TGCGCCAGCAGCCCCACATTGACAGTTAACTATGGCTACACCTTC
J: TRBJ2-3; D: -; size: many; V: TRBV29-1; CDR3: CSVRSGVGDTQYF; DNA: TGCAGCGTTCGCTCGGGAGTGGGTGATACGCAGTATTTT
J: TRBJ1-2; D: -; size: few; V: TRBV5-1; CDR3: CASSLYRDGYTF; DNA: TGCGCCAGCAGCTTATACAGGGATGGCTACACCTTC
J: TRBJ2-7; D: TRBD1; size: once; V: TRBV28; CDR3: CASSPSGTGGYEQYF; DNA: TGTGCCAGCAGCCCTTCCGGGACAGGGGGCTACGAGCAGTACTTC
J: TRBJ2-5; D: TRBD1; size: -; V: TRBV10-3; CDR3: CAISGGQTRQETQYF; DNA: TGTGCCATCAGTGGGGGACAGACGAGACAAGAGACCCAGTACTTC
J: TRBJ2-3; D: TRBD2; size: -; V: TRBV29-1; CDR3: CSVTGTSGTDTQYF; DNA: TGCAGCGTCACCGGGACTAGCGGCACAGATACGCAGTATTTT
J: TRBJ2-7; D: -; size: few; V: TRBV6-6; CDR3: CASSTGVEQYF; DNA: TGTGCCAGCAGTACGGGGGTCGAGCAGTACTTC
J: TRBJ1-2; D: TRBD1; size: -; V: TRBV6-5; CDR3: CASRSGGTSKGYYGYTF; DNA: TGTGCTAGCAGGTCAGGGGGCACGAGTAAGGGATACTATGGCTACACCTTC
J: TRBJ2-5; D: TRBD2; size: many; V: TRBV7-2; CDR3: CASSSGLATETQYF; DNA: TGTGCCAGCAGCTCGGGACTAGCGACAGAGACCCAGTACTTC
J: TRBJ2-3; D: TRBD1; size: many; V: TRBV15; CDR3: CATSRRTGADTQYF; DNA: TGTGCCACCAGCAGAAGAACAGGGGCGGATACGCAGTATTTT
J: TRBJ2-1; D: TRBD2; size: -; V: TRBV15; CDR3: CATSPLSLAGGDNEQFF; DNA: TGTGCCACCAGCCCGTTATCCCTAGCGGGGGGGGACAATGAGCAGTTCTTC
J: TRBJ2-1; D: TRBD1; size: -; V: TRBV10-3; CDR3: CAQGTGSPNEQFF; DNA: TGTGCCCAAGGGACAGGTTCTCCCAATGAGCAGTTCTTC
J: TRBJ1-3; D: -; size: -; V: TRBV2; CDR3: CAGKRGGAFRDTIYF; DNA: TGTGCCGGAAAGAGGGGGGGCGCATTTCGAGACACCATATATTTT
J: TRBJ1-3; D: TRBD1; size: -; V: TRBV5-1; CDR3: CASSLIPPGQGAAGNTIYF; DNA: TGCGCCAGCAGCTTGATTCCCCCGGGACAGGGGGCGGCTGGAAACACCATATATTTT
J: TRBJ2-3; D: -; size: -; V: TRBV20-1; CDR3: CSARDQLRGTDTQYF; DNA: TGCAGTGCTAGAGATCAGTTGAGGGGCACAGATACGCAGTATTTT
J: TRBJ1-4; D: TRBD1; size: -; V: TRBV7-2; CDR3: CASSQGASTGKLFF; DNA: TGTGCCAGCAGCCAGGGGGCTAGTACTGGAAAACTGTTTTTT
J: TRBJ2-7; D: -; size: -; V: TRBV29-1; CDR3: CSVVRSSYEQYF; DNA: TGCAGCGTTGTCAGGTCATCCTACGAGCAGTACTTC
J: TRBJ2-2; D: -; size: few; V: TRBV5-1; CDR3: CASSRERAANTGELFF; DNA: TGCGCCAGCAGCCGAGAAAGGGCTGCGAACACCGGGGAGCTGTTTTTT
J: TRBJ2-4; D: TRBD1; size: few; V: TRBV6-6; CDR3: CASSGGQGAAKNIQYF; DNA: TGTGCCAGCAGCGGCGGACAGGGGGCAGCCAAAAACATTCAGTACTTC
J: TRBJ2-7; D: -; size: few; V: TRBV27; CDR3: CASKGLAGADYEQYF; DNA: TGTGCCAGCAAAGGACTGGCGGGGGCGGACTACGAGCAGTACTTC
J: TRBJ2-1; D: TRBD1; size: -; V: TRBV7-3; CDR3: CASSLTSTGVGNEQFF; DNA: TGTGCCAGCAGCTTAACGTCAACAGGGGTAGGCAATGAGCAGTTCTTC
J: TRBJ1-2; D: TRBD1; size: -; V: TRBV18; CDR3: CASSRDRIYGYTF; DNA: TGTGCCAGCTCACGGGACAGGATCTATGGCTACACCTTC
J: TRBJ2-7; D: TRBD1; size: few; V: TRBV7-2; CDR3: CASSLTTGTYEQYF; DNA: TGTGCCAGCAGCTTGACGACAGGGACCTACGAGCAGTACTTC
J: TRBJ2-1; D: -; size: few; V: TRBV5-1; CDR3: CASSKNGQKQFF; DNA: TGCGCTAGCAGCAAGAATGGACAGAAGCAGTTCTTC
J: TRBJ1-1; D: -; size: -; V: TRBV25-1; CDR3: CASSDGGRTVAFF; DNA: TGTGCCAGCAGTGATGGGGGTAGGACTGTAGCTTTCTTT
J: TRBJ2-3; D: TRBD1; size: -; V: TRBV27; CDR3: CASRPGGTGGKKTQYF; DNA: TGTGCCAGCCGGCCCGGGGGGACAGGGGGCAAAAAGACGCAGTATTTT
J: TRBJ2-5; D: -; size: few; V: TRBV5-1; CDR3: CASSVVGEETQYF; DNA: TGCGCCAGCAGTGTCGTCGGGGAAGAGACCCAGTACTTC
J: TRBJ2-5; D: TRBD2; size: few; V: TRBV12-5; CDR3: CASGSGPLAGGPMTQYF; DNA: TGTGCTAGTGGTTCGGGCCCCCTAGCGGGGGGGCCAATGACCCAGTACTTC
J: TRBJ1-1; D: -; size: -; V: TRBV20-1; CDR3: CSALGLREGEAFF; DNA: TGCAGTGCCCTCGGGCTGAGGGAGGGGGAAGCTTTCTTT
J: TRBJ2-1; D: TRBD2; size: many; V: TRBV7-2; CDR3: CASSLVGTSENNEQFF; DNA: TGTGCCAGCAGCTTAGTCGGGACTAGCGAAAACAATGAGCAGTTCTTC
J: TRBJ2-1; D: -; size: -; V: TRBV29-1; CDR3: CSVEPPDRSSYNEQFF; DNA: TGCAGCGTTGAACCCCCCGACAGGAGCTCCTACAATGAGCAGTTCTTC
J: TRBJ2-5; D: -; size: -; V: TRBV29-1; CDR3: CSVLYTGFAETQYF; DNA: TGCAGCGTGCTTTACACAGGGTTTGCGGAGACCCAGTACTTC
J: TRBJ2-7; D: -; size: few; V: TRBV6-6; CDR3: CASSPPGQTSYEQYF; DNA: TGTGCCAGCAGCCCCCCAGGACAGACCTCCTACGAGCAGTACTTC
J: TRBJ1-1; D: TRBD1; size: -; V: TRBV5-1; CDR3: CANSPTGGMNTEAFF; DNA: TGCGCCAACAGCCCGACAGGGGGGATGAACACTGAAGCTTTCTTT
J: TRBJ2-1; D: TRBD2; size: -; V: TRBV18; CDR3: CASSPLGSGGNEQFF; DNA: TGTGCCAGCTCACCACTTGGCAGCGGGGGGAATGAGCAGTTCTTC
J: TRBJ1-5; D: TRBD1; size: few; V: TRBV7-9; CDR3: CASSLMVGQRSSAQHF; DNA: TGTGCCAGCAGCTTAATGGTGGGACAGAGGTCTTCAGCCCAGCATTTT
J: TRBJ2-2; D: -; size: -; V: TRBV4-1; CDR3: CASSQGFGITGELFF; DNA: TGCGCCAGCAGCCAGGGGTTCGGGATTACCGGGGAGCTGTTTTTT
J: TRBJ1-1; D: -; size: -; V: TRBV12-3/TRBV12-4; CDR3: CASSWGGSNTEAFF; DNA: TGTGCCAGCAGTTGGGGGGGATCTAACACTGAAGCTTTCTTT
J: TRBJ2-7; D: -; size: -; V: TRBV5-1; CDR3: CASSYRVDEQYF; DNA: TGCGCCAGCAGTTATAGGGTAGACGAGCAGTACTTC
J: TRBJ1-2; D: -; size: -; V: TRBV4-2; CDR3: CASSRGRGVGYGYTF; DNA: TGTGCCAGCAGCCGGGGGCGGGGAGTCGGCTATGGCTACACCTTC
J: TRBJ1-3; D: -; size: few; V: TRBV4-1; CDR3: CASSQDRAAGNTIYF; DNA: TGCGCCAGCAGCCAAGACAGGGCCGCTGGAAACACCATATATTTT
J: TRBJ1-4; D: TRBD1; size: -; V: TRBV5-1; CDR3: CASSLGGQGKLFF; DNA: TGCGCCAGCAGCTTGGGGGGACAGGGCAAACTGTTTTTT
J: TRBJ1-1; D: TRBD1; size: -; V: TRBV20-1; CDR3: CSAREGGPNTEAFF; DNA: TGCAGTGCTAGAGAAGGGGGCCCCAACACTGAAGCTTTCTTT
J: TRBJ1-2; D: -; size: -; V: TRBV20-1; CDR3: CSASYSDGYTF; DNA: TGCAGTGCTAGTTACAGCGATGGCTACACCTTC
J: TRBJ1-2; D: TRBD1; size: -; V: TRBV27; CDR3: CASSFRDRGSGYTF; DNA: TGTGCCAGCAGTTTCCGGGACAGGGGTAGCGGCTACACCTTC
J: TRBJ1-2; D: -; size: -; V: TRBV9; CDR3: CASSAPQGIYGYTF; DNA: TGTGCCAGCAGCGCCCCTCAGGGGATCTATGGCTACACCTTC